Shown below are 19 T cell receptor beta chains from a single sample sequenced in a study of Ad26.COV2.S vaccination and SARS-CoV-2 variants. Treatment noted: approximately 18 received Ad26.COV2.S at low or high dose, single or two shots; about 5 received placebo; per-sample allocation not given. The investigators took samples on day 63 after the first vaccine or placebo injection. Profiling relied on immunoSEQ multiplex PCR, and the TCRdb table lists in-frame clones only, not all of them. This table holds over 400,000 clones, approximately 92% found once. Here the sequenced sample was peripheral blood, taken in a trial of Ad26.COV2.S vaccine versus placebo. These TCRs come from a person between 18 and 65 years old who received the Ad26.COV2.S COVID-19 vaccine or a placebo.

This chain joins TRBV5-1 and TRBJ2-5; tentative D call: TRBD2 (6 bases). The CDR3 sequence is 16 residues long. Trimming removed 4 bases at V and 4 bases at J, with 20 bases between. Germline assignment: CDR1 SGHRS and CDR2 YFSETQ. CDR3 loop: CASSLQGTGTGETQYF. In nucleotides, the CDR3 is TGCGCCAGCAGCCTACAAGGGACTGGCACCGGAGAGACCCAGTACTTC.

This clone occurred once. The CDR3 is CALEMRGYGYTF. CDR3 coding DNA: TGTGCCCTCGAAATGAGAGGCTATGGCTACACCTTC. The gene calls are TRBV7-9 and TRBJ1-2; D call uncertain. The CDR3 is 12 residues long. Trimming stripped 11 bases from V and 4 bases from J, with 14 bases between. Per the germline V gene, CDR1 is SEHNR and CDR2 is FQNEAQ (reference sequence).

The CDR3 nucleotides read TGTGCCAGTCTCACCCGGGGCAGCTACGAGCAGTACTTC. It specifies CASLTRGSYEQYF. The V and J genes are TRBV13 and TRBJ2-7; D might be TRBD1 or TRBD2, each matching 5 bases. The CDR3 is 13 residues long. V shed 9 bases and J shed 3 bases, with 15 bases lying between them. Germline loops: CDR1 PRHDT, CDR2 FYEKMQ (reference sequence).

The V and J genes are TRBV4-3 and TRBJ2-7; tentative D call: TRBD2 (6 bases). V shed 1 base and J shed 6 bases, with 13 bases lying between them. The CDR3 is 14 amino acids. Looked up from germline, CDR1 is LGHNA and CDR2 is YSLEER. This CDR3 is CASSQGKGGPEQYF. The CDR3 nucleotides read TGCGCCAGCAGCCAAGGGAAAGGAGGGCCCGAGCAGTACTTC.

For this clone: The sample has other DNA sequences that encode this CDR3 too. The chain links TRBV6-5 to TRBJ2-7; D gene ambiguous. V was pared by 2 bases and J by 4 bases, with 3 bases between. The CDR3 sequence is 11 residues long. Germline V CDR1 and CDR2: MNHEY, SVGAGI. The CDR3 DNA sequence: TGTGCCAGCAGTTACCTGTACGAGCAGTACTTC. This encodes CASSYLYEQYF.

The V and J genes are TRBV5-5 and TRBJ2-7, with 10 positions matching TRBD2. The germline gives CDR1 SGHKS, CDR2 YYEKEE (reference sequence). The CDR3 totals 16 residues. Losses at the gene ends were 0 bases for V and 4 bases for J; bases not matched to a gene: 7. CDR3 sequence (DNA): TGTGCCAGCAGCTTGGATTCTAGCGGGGGCGTATACGAGCAGTACTTC. It translates to CASSLDSSGGVYEQYF. Filled out from reference TRBV5-5 and TRBJ2-7, the complete variable domain reads DAGVTQSPTHLIKTRGQQVTLRCSPISGHKSVSWYQQVLGQGPQFIFQYYEKEERGRGNFPDRFSARQFPNYSSELNVNALLLGDSALYLCASSLDSSGGVYEQYFGPGTRLTVT.

The rearrangement joins TRBV9 to TRBJ1-3; no reliable D call. This CDR3 spans 16 amino acids. V lost 0 bases and J lost 0, with 10 bases in between. Germline V gives CDR1 SGDLS, CDR2 YYNGEE. This CDR3 is CASSVGGLSSGNTIYF. In DNA form, the CDR3 reads TGTGCCAGCAGCGTAGGCGGTCTAAGCTCTGGAAACACCATATATTTT.

The genes are TRBV10-1 and TRBJ2-3; the D is unclear. This CDR3 has 15 amino acids. V shed 5 bases and J shed 0 bases, with 12 bases lying between them. The germline V gene has CDR1 WNHNN and CDR2 SYGVQD (reference sequence). CDR3 residues: CASSNDGRSTDTQYF. The CDR3 DNA is TGCGCCAGCAGTAATGATGGACGGAGCACAGATACGCAGTATTTT.

This rearrangement joins TRBV10-2 to TRBJ2-7; 8 nucleotides align to TRBD1. Germline assignment: CDR1 WSHSY and CDR2 SAAADI. The CDR3 has 15 amino acids. V shed 4 bases and J 5 bases; nucleotides not matched to a gene: 10. CDR3 DNA sequence: TGCGCCAGCAGTGCCGGACAGGGTGGGAGCGACGAGCAGTACTTC. The encoded protein is CASSAGQGGSDEQYF.

The rearrangement links TRBV4-3 to TRBJ1-6, with 7 positions matching TRBD1. Germline assignment: CDR1 LGHNA and CDR2 YSLEER. CDR3 length: 17 residues. V gave up 1 base and J gave up 4 bases; unmatched junction bases: 7. CDR3 in DNA: TGCGCCAGCAGCCAAGCCGGGACAGTAGCTTATAATTCACCCCTCCACTTT. Its protein product is CASSQAGTVAYNSPLHF.

The rearrangement links TRBV30 to TRBJ2-1; tentative D call: TRBD2 (5 bases). This CDR3 has 13 amino acids. V was shortened by 7 bases and J by 6 bases, with 16 bases between the two germline ends. The germline CDR1 and CDR2 sequences are GTSNPN and SVGIG (reference sequence). Here the CDR3 reads CASRTETSNEQFF. In DNA, the CDR3 is TGTGCCTCGCGGACCGAAACTAGCAATGAGCAGTTCTTC. The whole variable domain, filled in from reference TRBV30 and TRBJ2-1, reads SQTIHQWPATLVQPVGSPLSLECTVEGTSNPNLYWYRQAAGRGLQLLFYSVGIGQISSEVPQNLSASRPQDRQFILSSKKLLLSDSGFYLCASRTETSNEQFFGPGTRLTVL.

V usage is TRBV7-6 and J usage is TRBJ1-1; possibly TRBD1 for D (6 bases). CDR3 length equals 16 residues. Trimming took 0 bases from V and 1 from J, leaving 12 bases between them. Germline V gives CDR1 SGHVS, CDR2 FNYEAQ. CDR3 sequence reads: CASSLAPPTGNTEAFF. The CDR3 DNA is TGTGCCAGCAGCTTAGCCCCACCGACAGGGAACACTGAAGCTTTCTTT.

The chain employs TRBV28 and TRBJ1-5; D remains unclear. This CDR3 spans 12 amino acids. The V and J ends lost 5 bases and 7 bases respectively, with 9 bases between them. Germline CDR1 is MDHEN and CDR2 is SYDVKM. The CDR3 sequence is CASSVDVQPQHF. CDR3 coding DNA: TGTGCCAGCAGTGTCGATGTACAGCCCCAGCATTTT.

The chain joins TRBV9 to TRBJ1-6; tentatively, D is TRBD1 (5 bases). The germline V gene has CDR1 SGDLS and CDR2 YYNGEE. The CDR3 is 16 amino acids. V dropped 0 bases and J dropped 2 bases, with 9 bases sitting between them. CDR3 nucleotide sequence: TGTGCCAGCAGCGTAGATCAGGGCGCCTATAATTCACCCCTCCACTTT. Its translation: CASSVDQGAYNSPLHF.

The chain combines TRBV25-1 with TRBJ2-1, with D tentatively TRBD2 (6 bases). The CDR3 covers 17 residues. The V end lost 4 bases, the J end lost 0 bases, and 16 bases lay between the germline ends. Germline-derived CDR1 and CDR2 are MGHDK and SYGVNS. This chain's CDR3 is CASSAPGRGRSYNEQFF. The CDR3 nucleotides read TGTGCCAGCAGTGCTCCGGGGCGGGGACGCTCCTACAATGAGCAGTTCTTC.

The V call is TRBV5-4, the J call TRBJ2-7; D may correspond to TRBD1 or TRBD2 (5 bases each). This CDR3 has 15 amino acids. V was cut by 0 bases and J by 1 base, with 11 bases left in between. Germline loops: CDR1 SGHNT, CDR2 YYREEE (reference sequence). The CDR3 sequence is CASSLGGRNSYEQYF. The CDR3 DNA follows: TGTGCCAGCAGCTTGGGGGGACGGAATTCCTACGAGCAGTACTTC.

This clone was seen once. V usage is TRBV7-2 and J usage is TRBJ2-5; TRBD2 aligns across 14 bases. Germline values: CDR1 SGHTA, CDR2 FQGNSA. V trimming: 5 bases; J trimming: 5 bases; junction bases outside the gene matches: 10. The CDR3 has 17 amino acids. In DNA, the CDR3 is TGTGCCAGCAGCCCCTCGACTAGCGGGGGGGCCAGGGAGACCCAGTACTTC. This encodes CASSPSTSGGARETQYF. The full variable domain, rest sourced from reference TRBV7-2 and TRBJ2-5, is GAGVSQSPSNKVTEKGKDVELRCDPISGHTALYWYRQSLGQGLEFLIYFQGNSAPDKSGLPSDRFSAERTGGSVSTLTIQRTQQEDSAVYLCASSPSTSGGARETQYFGPGTRLLVL.

The chain is built from TRBV28 and TRBJ1-2; a weak D match, TRBD1 (5 bases). The CDR3 is made up of 14 amino acids. Germline V gene lookup returns CDR1 MDHEN and CDR2 SYDVKM. V was clipped by 1 base and J by 6 bases, with 12 bases between them. The CDR3 nucleotides read TGTGCCAGCAGTTTATTGTCAGGGTTGGATGGCTACACCTTC. Its protein is CASSLLSGLDGYTF.

This chain joins TRBV18 and TRBJ1-1; possibly TRBD1 for D (6 bases). There are 13 residues in the CDR3. Trimming took 8 bases from V and 1 from J, leaving 11 bases between them. CDR1 and CDR2 (germline): KGHSH, LQKENI. CDR3 bases: TGTGCCAGCCTCAGGGGAGAGAACACTGAAGCTTTCTTT. Translation: CASLRGENTEAFF.